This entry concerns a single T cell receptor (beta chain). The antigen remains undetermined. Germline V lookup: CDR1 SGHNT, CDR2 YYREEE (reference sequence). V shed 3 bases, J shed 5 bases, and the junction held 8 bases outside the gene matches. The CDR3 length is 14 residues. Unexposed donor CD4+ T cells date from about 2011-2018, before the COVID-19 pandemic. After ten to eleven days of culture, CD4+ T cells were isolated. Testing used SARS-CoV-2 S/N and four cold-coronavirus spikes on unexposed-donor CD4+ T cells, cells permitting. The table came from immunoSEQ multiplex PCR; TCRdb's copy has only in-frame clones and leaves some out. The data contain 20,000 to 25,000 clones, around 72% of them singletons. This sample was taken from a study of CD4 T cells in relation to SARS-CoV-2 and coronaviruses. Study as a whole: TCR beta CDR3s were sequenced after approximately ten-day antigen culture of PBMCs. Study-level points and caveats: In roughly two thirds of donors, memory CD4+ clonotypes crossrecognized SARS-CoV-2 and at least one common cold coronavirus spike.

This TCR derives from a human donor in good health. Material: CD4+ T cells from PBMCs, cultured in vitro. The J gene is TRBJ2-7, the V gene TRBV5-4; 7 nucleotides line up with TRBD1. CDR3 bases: TGTGCCAGCAGCTACGGGACAGACCGCGACGAGCAGTACTTC. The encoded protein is CASSYGTDRDEQYF.